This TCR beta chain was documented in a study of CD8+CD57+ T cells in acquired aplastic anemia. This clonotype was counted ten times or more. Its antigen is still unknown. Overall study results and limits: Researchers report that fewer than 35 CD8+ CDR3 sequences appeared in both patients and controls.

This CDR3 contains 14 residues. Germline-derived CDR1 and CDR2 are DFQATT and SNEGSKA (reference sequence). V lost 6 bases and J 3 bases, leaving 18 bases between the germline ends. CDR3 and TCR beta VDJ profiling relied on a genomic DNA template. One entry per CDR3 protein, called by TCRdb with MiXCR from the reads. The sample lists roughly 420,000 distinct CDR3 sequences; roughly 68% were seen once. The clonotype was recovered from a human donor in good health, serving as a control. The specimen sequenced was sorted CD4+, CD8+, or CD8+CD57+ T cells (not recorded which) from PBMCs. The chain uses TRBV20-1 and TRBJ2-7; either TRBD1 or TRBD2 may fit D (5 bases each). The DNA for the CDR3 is TGCAGTGCCCCGGCGGTGGGGGTCCGCTACGAGCAGTACTTC. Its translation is CSAPAVGVRYEQYF.